This T cell receptor beta chain was captured in a study of a mutant IDH1 vaccine in newly diagnosed glioma. The repertoire was sequenced with immunoSEQ multiplex PCR; TCRdb's copy has only in-frame clones and lacks some. The profile shows about 100,000 clones, around 80% of them singletons. As to time point: baseline, week 1 (first vaccination visit). As to treatment: pre-vaccination baseline after standard-of-care therapy. CDR1 is MNHNS and CDR2 is SASEGT in the germline V gene. V shed 11 bases, J shed 3 bases, and the junction held 6 bases outside the gene matches. The CDR3 has 13 residues. This sample comprised PBMCs, obtained from a glioma patient treated with radiotherapy, temozolomide or both. This TCR derives from a man aged 35-49 years with glioma. V is TRBV6-1 and J is TRBJ2-7; TRBD2 matches 11 bases. This chain's CDR3 is CAAGLAGIYEQYF. CDR3 in DNA: TGTGCCGCCGGACTAGCGGGTATCTACGAGCAGTACTTC.